The source of this T cell receptor (beta chain) is a study of T cell responses to AZD1222 COVID-19 vaccine. Profiling relied on immunoSEQ multiplex PCR, and the TCRdb table lists in-frame clones only, not all of them. Among more than 150,000 clones listed, almost 95% were seen once. Whole-study results and caveats: AZD1222 recipients seropositive at baseline numbered only 6 or 7.

In the case of this clone: The target antigen is unknown.

This clonotype originated in an adult in good health. Sample: peripheral blood, taken on day 0 of AZD1222 vaccination.

CDR3 nucleotide sequence: TGTGCCAGCAGTTTACCCGCTCATCAGGGCAACACTGAAGCTTTCTTT. It yields the protein CASSLPAHQGNTEAFF. The chain links TRBV28 to TRBJ1-1; tentative D call: TRBD1 (5 bases). Germline loops: CDR1 MDHEN, CDR2 SYDVKM. The CDR3 loop spans 16 amino acids. V lost 2 bases to trimming and J lost 2 bases, with 15 bases between them.